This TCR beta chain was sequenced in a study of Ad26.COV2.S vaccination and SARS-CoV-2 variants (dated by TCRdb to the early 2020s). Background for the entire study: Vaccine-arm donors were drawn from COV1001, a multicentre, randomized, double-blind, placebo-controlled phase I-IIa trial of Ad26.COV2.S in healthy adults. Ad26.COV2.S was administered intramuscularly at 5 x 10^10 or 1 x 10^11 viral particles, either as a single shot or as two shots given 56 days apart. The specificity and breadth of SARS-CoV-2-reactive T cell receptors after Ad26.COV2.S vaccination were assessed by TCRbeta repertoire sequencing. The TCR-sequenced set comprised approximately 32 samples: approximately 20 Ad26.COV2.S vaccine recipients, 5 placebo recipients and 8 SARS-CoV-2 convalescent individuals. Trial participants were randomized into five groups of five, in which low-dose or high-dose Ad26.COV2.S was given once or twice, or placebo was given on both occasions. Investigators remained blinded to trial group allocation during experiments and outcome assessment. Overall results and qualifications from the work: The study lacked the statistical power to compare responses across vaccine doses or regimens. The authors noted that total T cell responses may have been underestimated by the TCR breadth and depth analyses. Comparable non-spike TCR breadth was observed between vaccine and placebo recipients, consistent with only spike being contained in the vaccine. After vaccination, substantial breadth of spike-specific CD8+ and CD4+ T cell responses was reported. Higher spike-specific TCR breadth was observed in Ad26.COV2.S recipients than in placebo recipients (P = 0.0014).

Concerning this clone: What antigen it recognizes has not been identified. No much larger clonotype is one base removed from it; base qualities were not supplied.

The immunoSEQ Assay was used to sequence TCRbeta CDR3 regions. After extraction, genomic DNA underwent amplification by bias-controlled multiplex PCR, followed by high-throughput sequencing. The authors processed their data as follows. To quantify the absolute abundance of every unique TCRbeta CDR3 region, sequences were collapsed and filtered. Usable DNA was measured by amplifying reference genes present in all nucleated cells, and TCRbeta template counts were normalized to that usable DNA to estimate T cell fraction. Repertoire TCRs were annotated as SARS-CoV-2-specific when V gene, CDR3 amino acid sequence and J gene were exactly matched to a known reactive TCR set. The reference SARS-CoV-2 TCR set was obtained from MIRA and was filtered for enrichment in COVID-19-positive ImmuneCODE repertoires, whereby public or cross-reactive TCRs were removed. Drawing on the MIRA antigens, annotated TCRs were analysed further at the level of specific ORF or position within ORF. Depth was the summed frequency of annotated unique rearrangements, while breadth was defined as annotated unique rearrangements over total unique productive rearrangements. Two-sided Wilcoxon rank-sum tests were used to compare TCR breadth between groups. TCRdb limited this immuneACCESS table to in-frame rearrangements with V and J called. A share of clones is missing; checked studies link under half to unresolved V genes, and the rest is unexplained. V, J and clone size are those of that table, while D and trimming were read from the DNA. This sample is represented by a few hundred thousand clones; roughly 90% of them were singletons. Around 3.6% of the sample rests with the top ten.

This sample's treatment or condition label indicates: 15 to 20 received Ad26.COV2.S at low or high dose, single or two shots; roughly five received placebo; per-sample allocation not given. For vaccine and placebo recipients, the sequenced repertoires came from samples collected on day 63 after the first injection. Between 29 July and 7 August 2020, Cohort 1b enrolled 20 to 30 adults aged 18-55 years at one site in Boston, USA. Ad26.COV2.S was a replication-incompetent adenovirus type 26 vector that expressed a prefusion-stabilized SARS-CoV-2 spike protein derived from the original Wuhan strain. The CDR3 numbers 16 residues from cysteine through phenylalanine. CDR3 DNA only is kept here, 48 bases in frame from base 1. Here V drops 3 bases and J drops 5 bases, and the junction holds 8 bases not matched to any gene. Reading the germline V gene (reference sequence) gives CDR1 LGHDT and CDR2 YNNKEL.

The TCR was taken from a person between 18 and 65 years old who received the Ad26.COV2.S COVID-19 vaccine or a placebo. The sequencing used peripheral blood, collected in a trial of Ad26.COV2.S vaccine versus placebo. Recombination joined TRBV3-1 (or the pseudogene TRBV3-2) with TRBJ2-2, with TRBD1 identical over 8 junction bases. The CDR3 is CASSQYQGAGTGELFF. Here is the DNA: TGTGCCAGCAGCCAGTACCAGGGGGCGGGTACCGGGGAGCTGTTTTTT.